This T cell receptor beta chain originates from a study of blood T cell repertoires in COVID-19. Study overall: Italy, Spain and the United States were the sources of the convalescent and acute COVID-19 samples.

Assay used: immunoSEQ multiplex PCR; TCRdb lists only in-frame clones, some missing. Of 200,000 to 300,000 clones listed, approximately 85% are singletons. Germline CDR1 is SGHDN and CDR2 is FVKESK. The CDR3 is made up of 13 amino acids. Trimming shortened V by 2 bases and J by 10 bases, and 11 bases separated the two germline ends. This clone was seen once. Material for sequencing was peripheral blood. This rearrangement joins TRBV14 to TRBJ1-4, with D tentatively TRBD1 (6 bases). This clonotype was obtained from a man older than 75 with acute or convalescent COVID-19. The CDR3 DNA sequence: TGTGCCAGCAGCCAAATCAGAGGGGGAAAACTGTTTTTT. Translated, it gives CASSQIRGGKLFF.